This T cell receptor (beta chain) comes out of a study of T cells expressing NK-cell markers. Comment on this clonotype: Antigen: not known.

From germline, CDR1 is SGHDN and CDR2 FVKESK. This CDR3 is 12 amino acids long. Beta-chain TCR cDNA was generated via 5'RACE template switching with UMIs. TCRdb re-called the 5' RACE reads; one entry per CDR3 protein, DNA not given. The sample holds 300,000 to 500,000 distinct CDR3 sequences. Whole-study results and caveats: About six of the donors carried dominant NKG2C+ clonotypes that took up about 1.0-7.0% of their CD8+ T cells.

This chain uses TRBV14 with TRBJ2-1. The clonotype comes from a woman between 45 and 65 years old in good health. Sequencing was done on a sample of blood T cells: a sorted CD56 or NKG2C T cell subset, CD4+ or CD8+ T cells, or bulk PBMC T cells (not recorded which). The CDR3 protein is CASSLKVNEQFF.